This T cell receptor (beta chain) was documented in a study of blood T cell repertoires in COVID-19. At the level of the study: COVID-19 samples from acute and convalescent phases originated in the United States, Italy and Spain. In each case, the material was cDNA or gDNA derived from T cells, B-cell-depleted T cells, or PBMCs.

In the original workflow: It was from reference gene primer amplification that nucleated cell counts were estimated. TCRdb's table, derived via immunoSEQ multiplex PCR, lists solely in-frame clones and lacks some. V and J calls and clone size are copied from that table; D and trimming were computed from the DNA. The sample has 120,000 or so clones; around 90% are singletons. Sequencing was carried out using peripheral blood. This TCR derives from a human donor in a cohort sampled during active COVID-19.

CDR3 coding DNA: TGTGCCAGCATGCCGCAGGGGATGAACACTGAAGCTTTCTTT. It translates to CASMPQGMNTEAFF. The rearrangement links TRBV27 to TRBJ1-1; D is possibly TRBD1 (6 bases). The V end was cut by 7 bases, the J end by 0 bases, with 12 bases between. This CDR3 region has 14 residues. Germline V gene data show CDR1 as MNHEY and CDR2 as SMNVEV (reference sequence).